Below, 15 T cell receptor beta chains from the same sample are listed, as sequenced in a study of T-cell reconstitution after alpha-beta-depleted transplantation in children. Regarding the study as a whole: The main origin of T-cell counts and diversity one year after transplant was newly produced T cells.

The antigens of these receptors remain unknown. The TCRbeta library incorporated unique molecular identifiers. MiXCR, applied by TCRdb to the PCR reads, yields one record per CDR3 protein. The table has some 300,000 distinct CDR3 sequences, less than 9.5% seen once; the top ten hold approximately 9.6%. Sequenced here: peripheral blood, sampled 360 days after TCRalphabeta/CD19-depleted stem cell transplant. The receptors originated from a female patient between 2 and 15 years old who had a stem cell transplant for Fanconi anemia, so the T cells may come from the graft donor.

DNA of the CDR3: TGCGCCAGCAGCAGAGTAGCGGGAGAGGTCTACGAGCAGTACTTC. Its translation is CASSRVAGEVYEQYF. This rearrangement joins TRBV5-1 to TRBJ2-7; the match to TRBD2 covers 9 bases. The CDR3 contains 15 residues. The germline V gene encodes CDR1 SGHRS and CDR2 YFSETQ. Losses at the gene ends were 4 bases for V and 3 bases for J; bases not matched to a gene: 8. Looking up the rest from reference TRBV5-1 and TRBJ2-7 gives the full variable domain: KAGVTQTPRYLIKTRGQQVTLSCSPISGHRSVSWYQQTPGQGLQFLFEYFSETQRNKGNFPGRFSGRQFSNSRSEMNVSTLELGDSALYLCASSRVAGEVYEQYFGPGTRLTVT.

The CDR3 sequence: CASSASGVYYYEQYF. As DNA, the CDR3 is TGTGCCAGCAGCGCGTCAGGAGTTTATTACTACGAGCAGTACTTC. This chain links TRBV9 with TRBJ2-7; D unclear. Trimming removed 3 bases at V and 3 bases at J, with 16 bases between. Looked up from germline, CDR1 is SGDLS and CDR2 is YYNGEE. There are 15 residues in the CDR3.

In its sample, this clonotype was seen a few times. The chain is built from TRBV5-1 and TRBJ1-1; TRBD1 aligns across 7 bases. V was pared by 4 bases and J by 5 bases, with 11 bases of the junction left unmatched. The CDR3 has 15 amino acids. CDR1 is SGHRS, CDR2 YFSETQ, per germline. The CDR3 sequence: CASSHPQGRGTEAFF. The CDR3, as DNA: TGCGCCAGCAGCCACCCACAGGGGAGGGGAACTGAAGCTTTCTTT.

The gene calls are TRBV4-3 and TRBJ1-4; D is unclear. Germline V lookup: CDR1 LGHNA, CDR2 YSLEER. The V gene lost 4 bases and the J gene lost 4 bases, with 7 bases spanning the gap. The CDR3 sequence is 13 residues long. The CDR3 nucleotides are TGCGCCAGCAGCCCCCGCGGTAATGAAAAACTGTTTTTT. Translating it yields CASSPRGNEKLFF.

This chain links TRBV29-1 with TRBJ1-2; D is ambiguous. The germline V gene encodes CDR1 SQVTM and CDR2 ANQGSEA. This CDR3 is 15 amino acids long. Deletions cut 7 bases from V and 0 bases from J, with 18 bases between. The CDR3 nucleotides read TGCAGCGCATCGACGGTCCAACTTACTAACTATGGCTACACCTTC. It encodes CSASTVQLTNYGYTF.

This clonotype was recorded many times. This CDR3 reads CASSAPFGGRAPLEQFF. Here the CDR3 DNA reads TGTGCCAGCAGCGCGCCCTTTGGCGGGAGGGCCCCTTTGGAGCAGTTCTTC. This chain uses TRBV9 with TRBJ2-1, with 9 positions matching TRBD2. J was trimmed by 10 bases and V by 3 bases; bases with no gene match: 17. The germline gives CDR1 SGDLS, CDR2 YYNGEE. The CDR3 is 17 amino acids.

This clonotype was observed at least ten times. J is TRBJ2-3 and V is TRBV6-5, with TRBD2 matching 11 bases. The length of the CDR3 is 17 residues. Germline CDR1 MNHEY, CDR2 SVGAGI. J gave up 3 bases and V 2 bases, and 7 bases lay outside the gene matches. Here the CDR3 reads CASSYATTSGVTDTQYF. CDR3 in DNA: TGTGCCAGCAGTTACGCGACGACTAGCGGGGTAACAGATACGCAGTATTTT.

This clonotype was observed many times. The chain carries TRBV20-1 and TRBJ2-1; D uncertain. Trimming left V 1 base short and J 8 bases short, with 12 bases between. This CDR3 is built from 13 residues. Looked up from germline, CDR1 is DFQATT and CDR2 is SNEGSKA (reference sequence). For the CDR3, the DNA is TGCAGTGCTAGAGTCCGGCCTTTGGATGAGCAGTTCTTC. As protein: CSARVRPLDEQFF.

This clonotype was found many times. The chain is built from TRBV7-2 and TRBJ2-3; 15 nucleotides agree with TRBD2. The CDR3 loop spans 15 amino acids. Germline CDR1 and CDR2: SGHTA and FQGNSA. Losses at the gene ends were 5 bases for V and 9 bases for J; bases not matched to a gene: 6. In nucleotides, the CDR3 is TGTGCCAGCAGCCCCGCTGGACTAGCGGGGGGGACGCAGTATTTT. It codes for CASSPAGLAGGTQYF.

This clonotype has a handful of counts. The gene calls are TRBV6-2 or TRBV6-3 and TRBJ1-1; 7 positions agree with TRBD1. The CDR3 has 15 amino acids. Germline CDR1 is MNHEY and CDR2 is SVGEGT. The ends lost 11 bases at V and 3 bases at J; junction bases unmatched: 15. CDR3 nucleotide sequence: TGTGCCGCTCGCCGGGACAGAAAAGAGGACACTGAAGCTTTCTTT. It specifies CAARRDRKEDTEAFF.

This clonotype has just a few counts. The chain combines TRBV20-1 with TRBJ2-7, with 10 nucleotides matching TRBD1. The CDR3 has 14 amino acids. Germline loops: CDR1 DFQATT, CDR2 SNEGSKA (reference sequence). J was trimmed by 1 base and V by 5 bases; bases with no gene match: 5. DNA for the CDR3: TGCAGTGCTCTCCGGGACAGGGGTTCCTACGAGCAGTACTTC. Translating gives CSALRDRGSYEQYF.

The V gene is TRBV12-3 or TRBV12-4, the J gene TRBJ2-2; 11 bases line up with TRBD2. The CDR3 length is 14 residues. With 4 bases clipped from V and 13 bases from J, the junction kept 8 bases outside the gene matches. DNA for the CDR3: TGTGCCAGCAGTTCCTCCGGACTAGCGGGTAGGCTGTTTTTT. Protein product: CASSSSGLAGRLFF.

In this sample, this clonotype turned up a few times. This rearrangement joins TRBV7-3 to TRBJ2-1; the match to TRBD2 covers 13 bases. Germline V gives CDR1 SGHTA, CDR2 FQGTGA. V lost 5 bases to trimming and J lost 3 bases; unmatched junction nucleotides: 13. The CDR3 runs to 19 residues. Here the CDR3 reads CASSPSPTSGGAFYNEQFF. For the CDR3, the DNA is TGTGCCAGCAGCCCTAGCCCTACTAGCGGGGGGGCCTTCTACAATGAGCAGTTCTTC.

This clonotype was counted many times. The J gene is TRBJ2-7, the V gene TRBV12-3 or TRBV12-4, with TRBD1 matching 10 bases. The V gene end was trimmed by 7 bases and the J gene end by 8 bases; junction bases not matched to a gene: 8. CDR3 length equals 13 residues. DNA of the CDR3: TGTGCCAGCACGGACAGGGGGGGAGGAAAGCAGTACTTC. Encoded protein: CASTDRGGGKQYF.

This clonotype has ten or more counts. V usage is TRBV20-1 and J usage is TRBJ1-1; D perhaps matches TRBD1 (6 bases). The CDR3 length is 11 residues. Trimming stripped 8 bases from V and 6 bases from J, with 13 bases between. Germline CDR1 reads DFQATT; CDR2 reads SNEGSKA (reference sequence). The CDR3 protein is CSSTGHAEAFF. DNA for the CDR3: TGCAGTTCCACAGGGCACGCTGAAGCTTTCTTT.